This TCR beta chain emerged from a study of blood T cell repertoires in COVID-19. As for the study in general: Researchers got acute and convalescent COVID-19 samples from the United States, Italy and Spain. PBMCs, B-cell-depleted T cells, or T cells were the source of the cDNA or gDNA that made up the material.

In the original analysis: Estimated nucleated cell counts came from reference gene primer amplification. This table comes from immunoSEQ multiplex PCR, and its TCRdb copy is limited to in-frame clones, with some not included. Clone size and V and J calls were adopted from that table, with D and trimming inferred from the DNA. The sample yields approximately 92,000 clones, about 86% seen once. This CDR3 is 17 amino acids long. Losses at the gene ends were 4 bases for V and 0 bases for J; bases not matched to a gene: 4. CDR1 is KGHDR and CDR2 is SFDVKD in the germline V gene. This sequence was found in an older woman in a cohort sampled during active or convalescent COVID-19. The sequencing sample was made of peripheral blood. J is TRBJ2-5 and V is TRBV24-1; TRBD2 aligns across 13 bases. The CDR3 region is CATSERTSGSHQETQYF. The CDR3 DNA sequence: TGTGCCACCAGTGAACGGACTAGCGGGAGCCACCAAGAGACCCAGTACTTC.